These T cell receptor beta chains were read from a single sample in a study of breast tumors, draining lymph nodes, adjacent tissues. A single record per CDR3 protein comes from TCRdb applying MiXCR to the multiplex PCR reads. The sample lists about 100,000 distinct CDR3 sequences; 21% were seen once. Specimen: axillary lymph node tissue. The origin of the receptors is a female donor with breast cancer. Some clones in this sample may be carry-over from other donors' samples. The CDR3 runs from the conserved cysteine through the conserved F or W. Fields, in order: V gene, clone size, J gene, D gene, CDR3 DNA, CDR3 protein. A D gene is named only where the DNA matches it firmly. Rows give clone size only sometimes, using once, few, many, or a class for an expanded clone.

V gene: TRBV9; clone size: many; J gene: TRBJ2-1; D gene: TRBD1; CDR3 DNA: TGTGCCAGCAGCTCTAGGACAGGGCTTGAGCAGTTCTTC; CDR3 protein: CASSSRTGLEQFF
V gene: TRBV7-2; clone size: many; J gene: TRBJ2-5; D gene: NA; CDR3 DNA: TGTGCCAGCAGCGCAGCTAGCGGGACAGGGGAGACCCAGTACTTC; CDR3 protein: CASSAASGTGETQYF
V gene: TRBV5-1; clone size: many; J gene: TRBJ2-3; D gene: NA; CDR3 DNA: TGCGCCAGCAGCGCCGGAATTAGCACAGATACGCAGTATTTT; CDR3 protein: CASSAGISTDTQYF
V gene: TRBV27; clone size: NA; J gene: TRBJ2-7; D gene: TRBD2; CDR3 DNA: TGTGCCAGCAGTCATCGCGCAGCGGGAGTGTACGAGCAGTACTTC; CDR3 protein: CASSHRAAGVYEQYF
V gene: TRBV19; clone size: many; J gene: TRBJ2-7; D gene: TRBD2; CDR3 DNA: TGTGCCAGTAGTCACGGACTAGCGGGGGCCCTATCCTACGAGCAGTACTTC; CDR3 protein: CASSHGLAGALSYEQYF
V gene: TRBV5-8; clone size: many; J gene: TRBJ1-2; D gene: NA; CDR3 DNA: TGTGCCAGCAGCTTGGAGGTGGCCTACACCTTC; CDR3 protein: CASSLEVAYTF
V gene: TRBV2; clone size: many; J gene: TRBJ2-7; D gene: NA; CDR3 DNA: TGTGCCAGCAGTGAACGGGGTTTTGACTACGAGCAGTACTTC; CDR3 protein: CASSERGFDYEQYF
V gene: TRBV20-1; clone size: many; J gene: TRBJ2-5; D gene: NA; CDR3 DNA: TGCAGTGCTAGAGCGTCTACATTGCAAGAGACCCAGTACTTC; CDR3 protein: CSARASTLQETQYF
V gene: TRBV6-5; clone size: many; J gene: TRBJ1-3; D gene: NA; CDR3 DNA: TGTGCCAGCAGTTTCGGACAGGGAAACACCATATATTTT; CDR3 protein: CASSFGQGNTIYF
V gene: TRBV7-8; clone size: many; J gene: TRBJ1-5; D gene: NA; CDR3 DNA: TGTGCCAGCAGTTTAGAGGGCCAGGGCAATCAGCCCCAGCATTTT; CDR3 protein: CASSLEGQGNQPQHF
V gene: TRBV7-3; clone size: many; J gene: TRBJ1-6; D gene: NA; CDR3 DNA: TGTGCCAGCAGCTTAACACCCTTTAATTCACCCCTCCACTTT; CDR3 protein: CASSLTPFNSPLHF
V gene: TRBV5-1; clone size: many; J gene: TRBJ2-5; D gene: NA; CDR3 DNA: TGCGCCAGCAGCTTGGGGCTAGTAGTAGAAGAGACCCAGTACTTC; CDR3 protein: CASSLGLVVEETQYF
V gene: TRBV20-1; clone size: many; J gene: TRBJ1-2; D gene: TRBD1; CDR3 DNA: TGCAGTGCTAGGCAACCGGGACAGGGCCGTGGCTACACCTTC; CDR3 protein: CSARQPGQGRGYTF
V gene: TRBV20-1; clone size: few; J gene: TRBJ1-1; D gene: NA; CDR3 DNA: TGCAGTGTCAACGAGGGGATTGGGGACACTGAAGCTTTCTTT; CDR3 protein: CSVNEGIGDTEAFF
V gene: TRBV3-1; clone size: many; J gene: TRBJ2-5; D gene: TRBD1; CDR3 DNA: TGTGCCAGCAGCCAAGGTGTGGGACAGGGCCAGCAAGAGACCCAGTACTTC; CDR3 protein: CASSQGVGQGQQETQYF
V gene: TRBV4-1; clone size: few; J gene: TRBJ1-3; D gene: NA; CDR3 DNA: TGCGCCAGCAGCCAAGTAGTTGAATCTGGAAACACCATATATTTT; CDR3 protein: CASSQVVESGNTIYF
V gene: TRBV18; clone size: few; J gene: TRBJ2-7; D gene: NA; CDR3 DNA: TGTGCCAGCTCACCCTACGGACACCCCTACGAGCAGTACTTC; CDR3 protein: CASSPYGHPYEQYF
V gene: TRBV11-2; clone size: many; J gene: TRBJ1-3; D gene: TRBD1; CDR3 DNA: TGTGCCAGCAGCCCGACAGGGGCTGGAAACACCATATATTTT; CDR3 protein: CASSPTGAGNTIYF
V gene: TRBV28; clone size: NA; J gene: TRBJ2-7; D gene: NA; CDR3 DNA: TGTGCCAGCAGTTTTCGTCTTCCAGGGACCTACGAGCAGAACTTC; CDR3 protein: CASSFRLPGTYEQNF